This T cell receptor (beta chain) was sequenced for a study of cytomegalovirus exposure and HLA in healthy donors. The CDR3 covers 13 residues. Germline V lookup: CDR1 SGHRS, CDR2 YFSETQ. Trimming took 3 bases from V and 5 from J, leaving 11 bases between them. The PCR was carried out with 60 Vbeta primers and 13 Jbeta primers. The repertoire was sequenced with immunoSEQ multiplex PCR; TCRdb's copy has only in-frame clones and lacks some. This listing includes under 120,000 clones. This receptor was taken from a man aged 50 or older in good health and CMV-seronegative. The sample taken for sequencing was PBMCs. The chain carries TRBV5-1 and TRBJ2-5; possible D gene TRBD2, 5 bases. CDR3 protein: CASSWTRRETQYF. CDR3 nucleotide sequence: TGCGCCAGCAGCTGGACGAGGAGGGAGACCCAGTACTTC.